This record concerns one T cell receptor (beta chain) sequence. Its specificity is unknown. This CDR3 is 13 amino acids long. Germline CDR1 DFQATT, CDR2 SNEGSKA (reference sequence). V was pared by 3 bases and J by 5 bases, with 14 bases between. These data come from a study of CD8 T cells in ankylosing spondylitis. General study findings and limits: Blood of patients with ankylosing spondylitis appeared to be characterized by a TCR beta motif of about 8 highly homologous variants.

One entry per CDR3 protein results from TCRdb running MiXCR on the 5' RACE reads. Among about 420,000 distinct CDR3 sequences listed, approximately 20% were seen once. The sequencing sample was made of blood, either unsorted or a sorted T cell fraction (not recorded which). The rearrangement uses TRBV20-1 and TRBJ2-7; no clear D. The receptor's source is a male donor with ankylosing spondylitis. CDR3 sequence (DNA): TGCAGTGCTAGTGCTTGGGGTAGGCACGAGCAGTACTTC. Residues: CSASAWGRHEQYF.